This T cell receptor (beta chain) derives from a study of cytomegalovirus exposure and HLA in healthy donors (dated 2017 in TCRdb). Regarding the complete study: An earlier analysis of under 600 of the donors reported 250 to 350 Gb of sequence data and 117 million unique TCR beta sequences from some 180 million T cells. An early release covering roughly 600 HLA-typed donors comprised about 300 gigabases of sequencing data and approximately 80 million unique TCR sequences. Of the 300 to 450 genotyped donors, roughly 76% were placed in the genetic ancestry cluster associated with self-reported Caucasian donors. The study aimed to test whether signatures of past pathogen exposure could be identified by cataloging public T cell receptors. The T cell repertoires of several hundred subjects were profiled by immunosequencing and related to cytomegalovirus serostatus. In addition to the first cohort of 666 subjects, a separate validation cohort of some 120 different subjects was used. The study combined high-throughput TCR immunosequencing, statistical association of individual TCRs with disease status, and machine learning to predict cytomegalovirus infection status. In a later analysis, previously published TCR beta repertoires from more than 500 donors were re-analyzed and high-resolution HLA genotyping was added so that TCR occurrence patterns could be studied. Rather than drawing on any new phenotypic data, the later analysis identified candidate immune exposures from TCR beta sequences and the way those sequences occurred across donors. In an earlier analysis of roughly 540 of the donors, high-throughput TCR beta sequencing was used to judge whether each TCR beta V gene segment behaved as functional or pseudogenic. Donor age, sex, ethnicity and CMV serostatus were compiled together with the repertoire data. Genome-wide SNP genotypes for about 65% of the roughly 670 donors were used in a later genetic analysis, which treated that subset as a discovery cohort. Every discovery cohort repertoire had been produced on one sequencing platform. Class I and class II HLA loci were covered by the typing at four-digit resolution. The number of donors typed differed by locus, with roughly 620-630 for A, B, C, DRB1 and DQB1, roughly 520 for DQA1, 600 to 610 for DPA1, and approximately 470 for DPB1. Four or five DR-DQ haplotypes were treated as single units for association and clustering because of strong linkage in the cohort. Across around 400 genotyped donors of the cohort, an average of about 250,000 unique TCR beta nucleotide sequences per donor were sequenced, and approximately 17% of those sequences were non-productive. Points the paper makes about the study in general: Assigning TCR associations to individual alleles was difficult when HLA alleles, especially DR and DQ, strongly co-occurred. According to a later analysis, TCR association rates differed among HLA loci, with DRB1 alleles showing the most associated TCRs and HLA-C alleles showing the fewest. A total of 150 to 200 TCR beta chains were listed by the study as associated with cytomegalovirus. V-gene and J-gene trimming of TCR beta chains was associated with a missense DCLRE1C variant in a later genetic analysis, and the association was replicated in an independent cohort. A later analysis found that HLA-associated TCR beta chains were more clonally expanded and had lower generation probabilities than equally common non-associated chains. Only TCR beta chains were sequenced in this cohort, and the absence of alpha or paired-chain data limited detectable features. A further reported finding was that TCR beta sequences accurately predicted the HLA-A and HLA-B alleles for most subjects in the first cohort. A few of the identified cytomegalovirus-associated TCR beta chains were confirmed in vitro to be specific for cytomegalovirus antigens. In an earlier analysis of 587 of the donors, most TCR beta V segments appeared in productive rearrangements about 90% or about 30% of the time, broadly matching IMGT annotations. Because the 87-base-pair reads could not distinguish some IMGT-functional V segments, including TRBV6-2 and TRBV6-3, those segments were excluded. Roughly uniform sequencing depth across donors was assumed in presence/absence analyses, although this assumption may not hold. It was suggested by the authors that the approach could potentially be generalized to other disease states and immunological phenotypes. Correlated functional status among segregating V segments might reflect linkage disequilibrium, but an unknown experimental factor could not be ruled out. The sequencing pipeline was judged likely to have produced a cluster of highly shared sequence variants as a technical artifact. Approximately 16 rarely observed V segments, including chromosome 9 orphons, were excluded from the earlier analysis of about 500 of the donors because counts were too low. The classifier was reported to diagnose cytomegalovirus status with high specificity and sensitivity in both the original cohort and the validation cohort. According to a later analysis, parvovirus B19, influenza, CMV and Epstein-Barr virus appeared linked to several top co-occurrence clusters. HLA typing was unavailable for some donors at each locus, so association tests used only the typed subset. Most TCR sequences were seen in very few donors, while some public TCRs were found in many individuals. Specific HLA alleles were associated with 15,000 to 20,000 TCR beta sequences at a false discovery rate of 0.05 in a later analysis. Compared with the roughly 720-donor mean, donors in an Asian-associated ancestry cluster had fewer N-insertions in productive TCRs, according to a later genetic analysis. The only immune exposure information available for the cohort was CMV serostatus. According to a later analysis, most CMV-associated TCR beta chains appeared to be HLA-restricted, and the HLA associations seemed to be driven largely by CMV exposure.

The cohort was made up of about 670 healthy bone marrow donors. Cohort members were all nominally healthy when sampled, although unrecorded immune exposures were likely present. The donor tested CMV seropositive and was one of the 289 seropositive cohort members. Each donor provided a peripheral blood sample, and peripheral blood mononuclear cells were used for TCR beta sequencing. The Qiagen DNeasy Blood Extraction Kit was used to extract genomic DNA from the blood cell samples. Deletion took 4 bases off V and 8 bases off J, with a span of 11 bases between the germline ends. Sequences MGHRA (CDR1) and YSYEKL (CDR2) are obtained from the germline V gene. The CDR3 runs 13 residues from the cysteine to the phenylalanine. Just the 39-base CDR3 DNA is kept, in frame starting at base 1. Libraries were made using the immunoSEQ multiplex PCR assay. A mixture of 60 forward primers for TCR Vbeta segments and 13 reverse primers for TCR Jbeta segments was used in the multiplex PCR. The CDR3 region of rearranged TCR beta genes was amplified from genomic DNA by a multiplex PCR assay. Amplified TCR beta libraries were sequenced as 87-base-pair reads on the Illumina HiSeq System. The authors' pipeline ran thus. Across the 670 or so repertoires, a later analysis counted 78 million or so unique TCR beta chains, some 11 million of which were shared by at least two donors. Raw reads were error-corrected and collapsed into unique sequences by a nearest-neighbor algorithm in which closely related sequences were merged to remove PCR and sequencing errors. V, D and J gene segments were assigned by aligning CDR3 sequences to IMGT reference sequences. For a sequence to be retained, a match of at least six nucleotides was required to both a V gene segment and a J gene segment. A rearrangement counted as productive if the CDR3 had no stop codons and remained in frame with V and J, and every other rearrangement counted as non-productive. Following IMGT convention, CDR3 was defined as the stretch from the second conserved V-encoded cysteine to the conserved J-encoded phenylalanine. The earlier analysis of fewer than 700 of the donors excluded sequences that lacked an unambiguous match to a single V gene segment. In an earlier analysis of several hundred of the donors, V segments were called functional above 56.7% productive rearrangements and were called segregating when the between-donor standard deviation exceeded 5%. To diagnose cytomegalovirus status from the catalog of TCR beta chain sequences, a statistical classification framework was built. In a later analysis, TCR nucleotide sequences were compared against IMGT/GENE-DB human TR gene sequences so that V and J genes could be assigned. Using the TCRdist pipeline, a later analysis assigned CDR3 sequences along with most-parsimonious VDJ recombination scenarios. In a later analysis, each TCR beta chain was defined by its CDR3 amino acid sequence together with its V-gene family, and reads lacking a unique V-gene family were excluded. To address suspected cross-contamination and a sequencing artifact, a later analysis removed 550 to 750 highly shared, low-generation-probability nucleotide sequences. A later analysis calculated a clonal expansion index for each public chain from normalized within-repertoire ranks of inferred template counts. In a later analysis, generation probabilities were computed with a VDJ recombination model fitted to out-of-frame rearrangements, and the resulting probabilities were checked against IGoR. In a later analysis, hypergeometric tests were used to score TCR-TCR, TCR-HLA and TCR-CMV co-occurrence, with a repertoire-size bias correction applied to TCR pairs. To estimate false discovery rates, a later analysis permuted the HLA or CMV assignments 20 times. In a later analysis, co-occurring TCRs were grouped with DBSCAN, and TCRdist sequence similarity was added when clustering was performed within HLA-allele-positive subsets. Co-occurrence clustering excluded repertoires with fewer than 30,000 or more than 120,000 public chains, plus five with anomalous nucleotide sharing. Imported from immuneACCESS, the table was reduced by TCRdb to in-frame sequences with V and J called. These copies leave out some clones; in studies compared against another copy, an unresolved V gene accounts for under half, and the cause of the remainder is not known. Clone size and the V and J calls come from that table; the DNA yielded D and trimming. The sample table shows about 71,000 clones, and 60% to 70% are seen once. The ten largest make up 7.6% of the sample.

This clone was observed a few times. Its antigen remains undetermined. No per-base quality is available; no much larger clone lies one base away. This chain joins TRBV4-1 to TRBJ1-4, with the D gene call left open. The sequenced sample consisted of PBMCs. The TCR originated in a man aged 40-55 years in good health and CMV-seropositive. The nucleotide sequence reads TGCGCCAGCAGCCTTTTACGAGGCGAAAAACTGTTTTTT. Its coded protein is CASSLLRGEKLFF.